A single TCR beta chain is shown here with its context. The antigen it binds to is not known. No base quality values were provided; no much bigger clone lies one nucleotide off. The immunoSEQ Assay, a bias-controlled multiplex PCR, was used to amplify TCRbeta CDR3 regions from genomic DNA. The original pipeline was this. Within the assay, amplification of reference gene primers was used to estimate how many nucleated cells each sample contained. To quantify the absolute abundance of each unique TCRbeta CDR3 rearrangement, sequence reads were collapsed and filtered. Productive Simpson clonality was computed per sample as the square root of Simpson's diversity index over productive rearrangements. Drawn from immuneACCESS, this table holds only the in-frame rearrangements with V and J called that TCRdb kept. Clones are partly lost; checked studies trace under half to an unresolved V gene and leave the rest unexplained. Clone size and V and J calls were adopted from that table, with D and trimming inferred from the DNA. Across this sample there are about 130,000 clones, with 86% seen only once. Approximately 5% of the sample goes to the ten largest clones.

The sample is drawn from a study of blood T cell repertoires in COVID-19 (TCRdb year 2020). Broadly, across the study: The collaborator samples originated in the United States, Italy and Spain and spanned the acute and convalescent phases of COVID-19. The material from the prospective study consisted of cDNA or gDNA derived from T cells, B-cell-depleted T cells, or PBMCs. Deeply sampled blood TCRbeta repertoires from subjects exposed to, actively infected with, or recovered from COVID-19 were included in the dataset. The repertoires were released in a freely available public database intended as a resource for research on the immune response to SARS-CoV-2. The samples were drawn from two sources: the first 160 participants of the ongoing ImmuneRACE study, and 1,254 subjects contributed by 6 global collaborators. Sample metadata almost always included a de-identified subject ID, COVID-19 status, age in years and sex. Where available, HLA class I and class II types were taken from metadata supplied by the sample provider and were not determined by assay-based typing. General conclusions and limits of the study: How much clinical and demographic metadata was included differed by source and by participant, and the metadata was provided uncurated.

Trimmed from V: 2 bases; trimmed from J: 6 bases; junction bases lacking a gene match: 13. The CDR3 measures 16 amino acids from cysteine to phenylalanine. Of all the DNA, just the CDR3 is kept, 48 bases in frame from base 1. The germline V gene (reference sequence) yields GTSNPN for CDR1 and SVGIG for CDR2. Whole blood was collected in K2EDTA tubes by collaborating institutions according to the institutions' own protocols. Collaborator samples were shipped for TCRbeta analysis as frozen whole blood, isolated PBMCs, or DNA extracted from either sample type. The rearranged chain carries TRBV30 and TRBJ1-2, and TRBD1 aligns with 9 junction nucleotides. The receptor was derived from a human donor in a cohort sampled during active COVID-19. Sample: peripheral blood. This receptor carries the CDR3 CAWSNFGTGSQDGYTF. DNA sequence: TGTGCCTGGAGTAATTTTGGGACAGGGAGCCAAGATGGCTACACCTTC.